Given below is one T cell receptor beta chain in context. The data derive from a study of blood T cell repertoires in COVID-19. Whole-study context: The United States, Italy and Spain supplied acute and convalescent COVID-19 samples. The cDNA or gDNA used as material had been derived from T cells, B-cell-depleted T cells, or PBMCs.

Recruited during active infection, patients (from Seattle) were subsequently followed longitudinally. Trimming took 3 bases from V and 3 from J, leaving 12 bases between them. CDR1 SGHNT and CDR2 YYREEE come from the germline V gene (reference sequence). The CDR3 is 14 residues long. The authors' processing: The assay estimated nucleated cells by amplifying reference gene primers. Measured with immunoSEQ multiplex PCR; TCRdb has only the in-frame clones, and not every one. Clone size and V and J calls were adopted from that table, with D and trimming inferred from the DNA. This sample has more than 150,000 clones, with roughly 81% found just once.

The sequenced sample was peripheral blood. The chain recombines TRBV5-4 with TRBJ1-1, with unresolved D. The sequence was collected from a woman of 80 years or more with COVID-19, enrolled during active disease. CDR3 residues: CASSSAVRHTEAFF. CDR3 in DNA: TGTGCCAGCAGCTCCGCGGTGCGACACACTGAAGCTTTCTTT.